The present TCR beta chain was sequenced within a study of T cell responses to AZD1222 COVID-19 vaccine. Notes on this clone: Antigen specificity is unknown.

Notes on the study in general: Seropositive status at baseline applied to only 5 to 7 AZD1222 recipients.

Data came from immunoSEQ multiplex PCR; TCRdb stores just in-frame clones and leaves some out. The data hold some 130,000 clones, with over 75% observed a single time. The germline CDR1 and CDR2 sequences are MNHEY and SVGAGI. This CDR3 has 15 amino acids. V was cut by 2 bases and J by 4 bases, with 11 bases left in between. V is TRBV6-5 and J is TRBJ1-4; D not certain. This clonotype was sampled from an adult in good health. The input for sequencing was peripheral blood, taken on day 0 of AZD1222 vaccination. CDR3 nucleotides: TGTGCCAGCAGTTACCGCGGGCAGTTTAATGAAAAACTGTTTTTT. It yields the protein CASSYRGQFNEKLFF.